This TCR beta chain was sequenced for a study of blood T cell repertoires in COVID-19. Across the whole study: Samples of COVID-19 (acute and convalescent) were obtained from the United States, Italy and Spain. Nucleic acid was either cDNA or gDNA, and it came from T cells, B-cell-depleted T cells, or PBMCs.

V dropped 0 bases and J dropped 7 bases, with 7 bases sitting between them. The V gene's germline CDR1 is SGHDT and CDR2 YYEEEE. The CDR3 is 13 amino acids. Per the study methods: Reference gene primer amplification in the assay estimated nucleated cell counts. Method: immunoSEQ multiplex PCR; TCRdb's copy keeps in-frame clones and lacks some. V and J calls and clone size come straight from that table; D and trimming were deduced from the DNA. The sample holds tens of thousands of clones; about 82% are singletons and the top ten take over 9.5%. This chain uses TRBV5-6 with TRBJ2-2; maybe TRBD2 (6 bases). The receptor was isolated from a man aged 65-85 years with active COVID-19. Sequencing was done on a sample of peripheral blood. The CDR3 coding sequence is TGTGCCAGCAGCTTGGTTAGCGGCGGGGAGCTGTTTTTT. It yields the protein CASSLVSGGELFF.